A single sample is the source of the 20 T cell receptor beta chains below, sequenced in a study of cytomegalovirus exposure and HLA in healthy donors. The PCR made use of 60 Vbeta and 13 Jbeta primers. Sequencing used immunoSEQ multiplex PCR; TCRdb keeps in-frame clones, though not all of them. The sample holds approximately 150,000 clones; just over 70% are singletons and the top ten take 2.5%. Sequenced sample: PBMCs. These receptors all come from a human donor in good health.

The V gene is TRBV20-1, the J gene TRBJ1-1; D is uncertain. Germline values: CDR1 DFQATT, CDR2 SNEGSKA (reference sequence). Trimming shortened V by 2 bases and J by 3 bases, and 4 bases separated the two germline ends. The CDR3 length is 11 residues. The CDR3 loop is CSARSHTEAFF. The CDR3 coding sequence is TGCAGTGCTAGAAGCCACACTGAAGCTTTCTTT.

This clone showed up just a few times. This chain uses TRBV5-6 with TRBJ1-5; 8 bases map to TRBD1. This CDR3 has 13 residues. The V gene's germline CDR1 is SGHDT and CDR2 YYEEEE. The J segment lost 6 bases and the V segment lost 6 bases, leaving 5 bases of the junction unmatched. The CDR3 spells CASTQGEGQPQHF. DNA of the CDR3: TGTGCCAGCACACAGGGGGAGGGTCAGCCCCAGCATTTT.

V usage is TRBV19 and J usage is TRBJ2-2; possibly TRBD2 for D (5 bases). Germline values: CDR1 LNHDA, CDR2 SQIVND (reference sequence). Trimming left V 2 bases short and J 3 bases short, with 10 bases between. CDR3 length: 15 amino acids. The chain's CDR3 is CASSISGVDTGELFF. The CDR3 coding sequence is TGTGCCAGTAGTATATCCGGGGTGGACACCGGGGAGCTGTTTTTT.

The gene calls are TRBV5-5 and TRBJ2-7, with 15 bases that match TRBD2. Germline V gene lookup returns CDR1 SGHKS and CDR2 YYEKEE (reference sequence). The CDR3 covers 17 residues. Trimming at V came to 5 bases and at J to 3 bases, leaving 9 bases not matched to a gene. Here the CDR3 reads CASRQGTSGGSYYEQYF. The CDR3 DNA sequence: TGTGCCAGCAGACAGGGGACTAGCGGGGGGAGCTACTACGAGCAGTACTTC. Looking up the rest from reference TRBV5-5 and TRBJ2-7 gives the full variable domain: DAGVTQSPTHLIKTRGQQVTLRCSPISGHKSVSWYQQVLGQGPQFIFQYYEKEERGRGNFPDRFSARQFPNYSSELNVNALLLGDSALYLCASRQGTSGGSYYEQYFGPGTRLTVT.

The rearrangement links TRBV7-6 to TRBJ2-7, with a weak D call TRBD1 (6 bases). V shed 6 bases and J shed 4 bases, with 19 bases lying between them. The CDR3 has 15 amino acids. Germline V lookup: CDR1 SGHVS, CDR2 FNYEAQ. The CDR3: CASSRGQGHQYEQYF. In nucleotides, the CDR3 is TGTGCCAGCAGTCGTGGGCAGGGACACCAGTACGAGCAGTACTTC.

This chain links TRBV7-8 with TRBJ1-1, with TRBD1 identical over 8 bases. This CDR3 has 15 residues. The V segment lost 5 bases and the J segment 1 base; nucleotides outside the gene matches: 6. CDR1 and CDR2 (germline): SGHVS, FQNEAQ. The CDR3 sequence is CASSRHQGANTEAFF. The CDR3 DNA is TGTGCCAGCAGCCGACATCAGGGGGCGAACACTGAAGCTTTCTTT. Full variable domain (outside the CDR3, taken from reference TRBV7-8 and TRBJ1-1): GAGVSQSPRYKVAKRGQDVALRCDPISGHVSLFWYQQALGQGPEFLTYFQNEAQLDKSGLPSDRFFAERPEGSVSTLKIQRTQQEDSAVYLCASSRHQGANTEAFFGQGTRLTVV.

V usage is TRBV11-2 and J usage is TRBJ1-1; a weak D match, TRBD1 (5 bases). V shed 5 bases and J shed 5 bases, with 18 bases lying between them. The CDR3 is 15 amino acids. The germline V gene has CDR1 SGHAT and CDR2 FQNNGV. This CDR3 reads CASSQKPGGETEAFF. The CDR3 bases are TGTGCCAGCAGCCAAAAACCGGGGGGGGAAACTGAAGCTTTCTTT.

This clone was observed at least ten times. The gene calls are TRBV5-5 and TRBJ1-4; a weak D match, TRBD1 (6 bases). Deletions cut 2 bases from V and 7 bases from J, with 12 bases between. Germline V CDR1 and CDR2: SGHKS, YYEKEE (reference sequence). The CDR3 covers 14 residues. The CDR3 bases are TGTGCCAGCAGCTTATCGGGGGGCAGTGAAAAACTGTTTTTT. Amino acids: CASSLSGGSEKLFF.

The gene calls are TRBV7-9 and TRBJ1-2; D remains ambiguous. From germline, CDR1 is SEHNR and CDR2 FQNEAQ (reference sequence). The V end lost 1 base, the J end lost 4 bases, and 16 bases lay between the germline ends. The CDR3 loop spans 16 amino acids. The CDR3 region has the DNA TGTGCCAGCAGCTTAGGTCCAGACCTACGGGGCTATGGCTACACCTTC. This translates into CASSLGPDLRGYGYTF. The whole variable domain, filled in from reference TRBV7-9 and TRBJ1-2, reads DTGVSQNPRHKITKRGQNVTFRCDPISEHNRLYWYRQTLGQGPEFLTYFQNEAQLEKSRLLSDRFSAERPKGSFSTLEIQRTEQGDSAMYLCASSLGPDLRGYGYTFGSGTRLTVV.

V is TRBV20-1 and J is TRBJ2-1, with D perhaps matching TRBD1 (5 bases). Trimming took off 0 bases at V and 12 bases at J, with 9 bases between the two ends. Germline assignment: CDR1 DFQATT and CDR2 SNEGSKA (reference sequence). The CDR3 spans 11 residues. CDR3 in DNA: TGCAGTGCTAGAGAGGGGCCTCGGCAGTTCTTC. It codes for CSAREGPRQFF.

The genes are TRBV6-5 and TRBJ2-1, with D possibly being TRBD2 (6 bases). Germline CDR1 reads MNHEY; CDR2 reads SVGAGI. The CDR3 contains 13 residues. Trimming left V 2 bases short and J 4 bases short, with 6 bases between. The CDR3 DNA reads as TGTGCCAGCAGTTACGGGGGGTACAATGAGCAGTTCTTC. Its protein is CASSYGGYNEQFF.

The chain has TRBV9 and TRBJ2-5; 8 bases are a match to TRBD1. The germline V gene has CDR1 SGDLS and CDR2 YYNGEE. V was pared by 2 bases and J by 1 base, with 4 bases of the junction left unmatched. This CDR3 has 15 amino acids. CDR3: CASSVGTGFQETQYF. The CDR3 DNA reads TGTGCCAGCAGCGTTGGGACAGGATTCCAAGAGACCCAGTACTTC.

The chain links TRBV7-9 to TRBJ2-7; 10 nucleotides agree with TRBD1. J gave up 7 bases and V 3 bases, and 12 bases lay outside the gene matches. The CDR3 has 16 residues. Per the germline V gene, CDR1 is SEHNR and CDR2 is FQNEAQ (reference sequence). The CDR3 region has the DNA TGTGCCAGCAGCTTGGAGGCGGGACAGGGGCTTCGGGAGCAGTACTTC. Translation gives CASSLEAGQGLREQYF.

The chain employs TRBV28 and TRBJ2-3, with 8 bases that match TRBD1. The CDR3 covers 13 residues. With V trimmed by 9 bases and J by 1 base, 3 bases remained unmatched. Germline V CDR1 and CDR2: MDHEN, SYDVKM. CDR3 sequence (DNA): TGTGCCAGGACAGGGGACTGCACAGATACGCAGTATTTT. As protein: CARTGDCTDTQYF.

The J gene is TRBJ2-7, the V gene TRBV6-5; 7 positions agree with TRBD1. The CDR3 length is 13 residues. The germline CDR1 and CDR2 sequences are MNHEY and SVGAGI. V was pared by 6 bases and J by 4 bases, with 6 bases of the junction left unmatched. The CDR3 protein is CASRETGEYEQYF. The CDR3 DNA reads as TGTGCCAGCAGAGAAACAGGGGAGTACGAGCAGTACTTC.

The J gene is TRBJ2-2, the V gene TRBV5-4; TRBD1 is a possible D gene (5 bases). The CDR3 has 14 amino acids. Looked up from germline, CDR1 is SGHNT and CDR2 is YYREEE (reference sequence). V gave up 5 bases and J gave up 5 bases, with 13 bases separating them. The CDR3 region is CASRHQGETGELFF. DNA of the CDR3: TGTGCCAGCAGGCACCAAGGGGAAACCGGGGAGCTGTTTTTT.

The J gene is TRBJ2-1, the V gene TRBV19; TRBD2 is a possible D gene (5 bases). Trimming pared 4 bases from V and 5 bases from J, leaving 9 bases between. Germline V gene data show CDR1 as LNHDA and CDR2 as SQIVND (reference sequence). The CDR3 loop spans 13 amino acids. The CDR3 region has the DNA TGTGCCAGTAGTACTAGCTTACACAATGAGCAGTTCTTC. As protein: CASSTSLHNEQFF.

The rearrangement uses TRBV7-9 and TRBJ2-7; D is perhaps TRBD1 (6 bases). Germline-derived CDR1 and CDR2 are SEHNR and FQNEAQ (reference sequence). This CDR3 has 15 residues. V lost 7 bases, J lost 3 bases, and 19 bases lay in between. CDR3 nucleotides: TGTGCCAGCACCCCGAGGGGGAATAACCTCTACGAGCAGTACTTC. It yields the protein CASTPRGNNLYEQYF.

The CDR3 loop is CASSLTVPGGREEKLFF. For the CDR3, the DNA is TGTGCCAGCAGCTTAACCGTTCCCGGGGGACGAGAAGAAAAACTGTTTTTT. The chain is built from TRBV11-2 and TRBJ1-4; perhaps TRBD1 as D (5 bases). Germline V gene lookup returns CDR1 SGHAT and CDR2 FQNNGV. The CDR3 covers 17 residues. Trimming cost V 2 bases and J 8 bases, with 21 bases left between them.

The count of this clone is one. The chain combines TRBV2 with TRBJ1-6, with 12 bases identical to TRBD1. The length of the CDR3 is 16 residues. Trimming at V came to 6 bases and at J to 7 bases, leaving 7 bases not matched to a gene. Germline V gives CDR1 SNHLY, CDR2 FYNNEI. CDR3 sequence reads: CASSEGQGALNSPLHF. Here the CDR3 DNA reads TGTGCCAGCAGCGAGGGACAGGGGGCTTTAAATTCACCCCTCCACTTT.